A single T cell receptor beta chain is shown here with its context. These data are taken from a study of T cell changes during pregnancy in multiple sclerosis. Profiled with immunoSEQ multiplex PCR; TCRdb holds only in-frame clones, not every one. The sample includes tens of thousands of clones, roughly 91% of them seen just once. Unmatched junction bases numbered 5, after V lost 1 base and J lost 4 bases. The germline CDR1 and CDR2 sequences are SEHNR and FQNEAQ (reference sequence). This CDR3 comprises 16 residues. The receptor was isolated from a female donor in good health, enrolled as a control in a pregnancy study. Sample: peripheral blood, taken after pregnancy. This rearrangement joins TRBV7-9 to TRBJ2-3; 10 nucleotides align to TRBD2. CDR3 amino acids: CASSLESGGAPDTQYF. CDR3 nucleotide sequence: TGTGCCAGCAGCTTAGAAAGCGGGGGGGCCCCAGATACGCAGTATTTT.